Presented here are 5 T cell receptor beta chains from one specimen sequenced in a study of blood T cell repertoires in COVID-19. The repertoire was sequenced with immunoSEQ multiplex PCR; TCRdb's copy has only in-frame clones and lacks some. The sample shows roughly 330,000 clones, around 90% of them seen only once. Sequenced input: peripheral blood. The receptors shown here come from a man under 40 with COVID-19, enrolled during active disease.

The rearrangement links TRBV30 to TRBJ2-7; D might be TRBD1 (5 bases). V lost 5 bases and J lost 3, with 17 bases in between. The germline V gene has CDR1 GTSNPN and CDR2 SVGIG (reference sequence). The CDR3 is 14 amino acids. The CDR3 coding sequence is TGTGCCTGGGGGCAAGGGGCAGGGTACTACGAGCAGTACTTC. Translation: CAWGQGAGYYEQYF. Combining the CDR3 with reference TRBV30 and TRBJ2-7 gives the whole variable domain SQTIHQWPATLVQPVGSPLSLECTVEGTSNPNLYWYRQAAGRGLQLLFYSVGIGQISSEVPQNLSASRPQDRQFILSSKKLLLSDSGFYLCAWGQGAGYYEQYFGPGTRLTVT.

The sample holds a few counts of this clone. The chain joins TRBV10-3 to TRBJ2-1; 11 bases fit TRBD2. Per germline, CDR1 ENHRY and CDR2 SYGVKD. The CDR3 spans 13 residues. The junction had 5 bases not matched to a gene; V was cut back by 6 bases and J by 10 bases. CDR3 sequence reads: CAIRLGTSGEQFF. The CDR3 DNA sequence: TGTGCCATCAGACTCGGGACTAGCGGAGAGCAGTTCTTC.

The rearrangement uses TRBV27 and TRBJ1-1; perhaps TRBD1 as D (5 bases). The CDR3 has 14 amino acids. Germline values: CDR1 MNHEY, CDR2 SMNVEV (reference sequence). The V and J ends lost 4 bases and 1 base respectively, with 10 bases between them. The chain's CDR3 is CASSSGIGNTEAFF. The CDR3 DNA reads as TGTGCCAGCAGTTCAGGGATAGGGAACACTGAAGCTTTCTTT.

The gene calls are TRBV27 and TRBJ2-7; 9 bases match TRBD2. There are 15 residues in the CDR3. Unmatched junction bases numbered 4, after V lost 0 bases and J lost 4 bases. Germline CDR1 reads MNHEY; CDR2 reads SMNVEV (reference sequence). The CDR3 DNA reads as TGTGCCAGCAGTTTATCGGCGGGAGGGTTATACGAGCAGTACTTC. This gives the protein CASSLSAGGLYEQYF.

In its sample, this clone was seen a few times. The gene calls are TRBV5-1 and TRBJ1-5, with a tentative D call TRBD1 (6 bases). V lost 3 bases, J lost 0 bases, and 10 bases lay in between. CDR1 and CDR2 from the germline V gene are SGHRS and YFSETQ. The CDR3 loop spans 15 amino acids. The chain's CDR3 is CASSYGQNSNQPQHF. CDR3 DNA sequence: TGCGCCAGCAGCTACGGACAGAATAGCAATCAGCCCCAGCATTTT.